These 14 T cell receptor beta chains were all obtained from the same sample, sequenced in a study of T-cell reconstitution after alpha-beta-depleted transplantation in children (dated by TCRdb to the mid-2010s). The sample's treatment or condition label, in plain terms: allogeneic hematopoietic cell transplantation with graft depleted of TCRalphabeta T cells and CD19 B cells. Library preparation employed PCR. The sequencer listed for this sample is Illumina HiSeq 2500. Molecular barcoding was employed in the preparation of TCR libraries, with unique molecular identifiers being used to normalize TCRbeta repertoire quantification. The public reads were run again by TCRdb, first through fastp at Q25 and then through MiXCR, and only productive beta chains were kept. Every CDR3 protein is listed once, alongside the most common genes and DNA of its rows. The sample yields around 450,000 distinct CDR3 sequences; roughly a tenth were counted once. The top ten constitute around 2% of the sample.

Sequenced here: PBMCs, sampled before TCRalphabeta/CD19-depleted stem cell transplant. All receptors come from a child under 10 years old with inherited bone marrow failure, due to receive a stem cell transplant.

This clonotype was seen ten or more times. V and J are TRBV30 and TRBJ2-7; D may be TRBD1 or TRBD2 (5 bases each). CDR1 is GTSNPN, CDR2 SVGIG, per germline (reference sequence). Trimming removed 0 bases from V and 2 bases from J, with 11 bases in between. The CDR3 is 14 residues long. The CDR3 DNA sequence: TGTGCCTGGAGTGTCTTGAGGGGTCCCTACGAGCAGTACTTC. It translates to CAWSVLRGPYEQYF.

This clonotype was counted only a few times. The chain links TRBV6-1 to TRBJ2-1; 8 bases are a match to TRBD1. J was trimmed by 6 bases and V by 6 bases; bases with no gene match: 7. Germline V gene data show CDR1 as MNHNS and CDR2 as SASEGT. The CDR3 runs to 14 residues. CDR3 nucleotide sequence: TGTGCCAGCAGGGCCGGGACAGGAGTCAATGAGCAGTTCTTC. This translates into CASRAGTGVNEQFF.

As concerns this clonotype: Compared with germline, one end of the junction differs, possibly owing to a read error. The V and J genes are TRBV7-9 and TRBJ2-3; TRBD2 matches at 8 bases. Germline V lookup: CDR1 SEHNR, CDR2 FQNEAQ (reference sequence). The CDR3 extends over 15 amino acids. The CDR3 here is CASSVSGGARDTQYF. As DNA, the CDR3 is TGTGCCAGCAGCGTCTCCGGGGGGGCCAGAGATACTCAGTATTTT.

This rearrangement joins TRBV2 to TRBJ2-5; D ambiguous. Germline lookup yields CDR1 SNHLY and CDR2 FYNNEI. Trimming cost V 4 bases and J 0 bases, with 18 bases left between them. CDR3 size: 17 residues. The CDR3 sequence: CASSVTVQQPNQETQYF. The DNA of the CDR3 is TGTGCCAGCAGTGTGACCGTCCAGCAACCAAACCAAGAGACCCAGTACTTC.

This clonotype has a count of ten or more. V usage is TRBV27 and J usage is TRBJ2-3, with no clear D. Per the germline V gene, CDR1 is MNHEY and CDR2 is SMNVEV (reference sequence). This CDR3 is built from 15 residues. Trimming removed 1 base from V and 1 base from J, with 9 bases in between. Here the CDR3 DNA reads TGTGCCAGCAGTTTATTGACCCACCGCACAGATACGCAGTATTTT. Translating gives CASSLLTHRTDTQYF.

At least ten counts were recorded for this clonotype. The CDR3 reads CASSSLDTQYF. CDR3 DNA: TGTGCCAGCAGTTCTTTGGATACGCAGTATTTT. The chain couples TRBV12-3 or TRBV12-4 to TRBJ2-3; no definite D call. This CDR3 has 11 residues. Trimming took 4 bases from V and 6 from J, leaving 5 bases between them.

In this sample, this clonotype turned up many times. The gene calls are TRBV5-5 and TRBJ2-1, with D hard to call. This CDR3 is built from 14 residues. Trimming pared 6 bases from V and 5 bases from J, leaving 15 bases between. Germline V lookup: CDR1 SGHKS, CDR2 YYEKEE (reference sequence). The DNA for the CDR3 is TGTGCCAGCACCCTTCTGCCCCGGAACAATGAGCAGTTCTTC. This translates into CASTLLPRNNEQFF.

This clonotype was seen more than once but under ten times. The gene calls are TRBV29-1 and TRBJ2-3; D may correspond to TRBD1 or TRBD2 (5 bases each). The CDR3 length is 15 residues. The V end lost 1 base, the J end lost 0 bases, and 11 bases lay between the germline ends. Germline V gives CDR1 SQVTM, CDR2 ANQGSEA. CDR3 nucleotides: TGCAGCGTTGAAGGCCGGGACGGTAGCACAGATACGCAGTATTTT. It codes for CSVEGRDGSTDTQYF.

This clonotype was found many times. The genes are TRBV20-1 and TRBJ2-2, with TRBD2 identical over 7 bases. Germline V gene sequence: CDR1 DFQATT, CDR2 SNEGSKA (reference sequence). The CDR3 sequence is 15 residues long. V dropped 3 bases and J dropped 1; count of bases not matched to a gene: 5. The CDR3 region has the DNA TGCAGTGCTAGGAGGGTAGCGGGGAACACCGGGGAGCTGTTTTTT. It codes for CSARRVAGNTGELFF.

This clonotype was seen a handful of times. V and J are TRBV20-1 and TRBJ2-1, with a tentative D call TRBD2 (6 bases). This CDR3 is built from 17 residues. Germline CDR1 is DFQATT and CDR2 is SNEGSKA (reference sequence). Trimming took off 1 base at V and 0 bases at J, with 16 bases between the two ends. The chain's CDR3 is CSARVAGSLSSYNEQFF. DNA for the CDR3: TGCAGTGCTAGAGTTGCGGGAAGCTTGAGCTCCTACAATGAGCAGTTCTTC.

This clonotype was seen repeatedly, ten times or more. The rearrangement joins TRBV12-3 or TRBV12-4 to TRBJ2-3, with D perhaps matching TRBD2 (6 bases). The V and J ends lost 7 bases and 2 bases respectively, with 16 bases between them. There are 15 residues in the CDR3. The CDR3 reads CASTLAGGVTDTQYF. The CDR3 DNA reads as TGTGCCAGCACCTTAGCCGGAGGGGTCACAGATACGCAGTATTTT.

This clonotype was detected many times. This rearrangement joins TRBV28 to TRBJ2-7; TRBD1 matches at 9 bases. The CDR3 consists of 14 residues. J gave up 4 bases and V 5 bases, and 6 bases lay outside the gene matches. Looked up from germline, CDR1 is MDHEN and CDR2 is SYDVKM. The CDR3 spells CASSVQGAGYEQYF. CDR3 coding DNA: TGTGCCAGCAGTGTACAGGGGGCAGGGTACGAGCAGTACTTC.

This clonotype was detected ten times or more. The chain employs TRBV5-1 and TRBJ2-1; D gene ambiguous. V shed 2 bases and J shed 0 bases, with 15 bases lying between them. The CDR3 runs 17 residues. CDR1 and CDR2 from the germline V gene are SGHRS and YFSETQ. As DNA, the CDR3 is TGCGCCAGCAGCTTTATGGTTAGCCATAGCTCCTACAATGAGCAGTTCTTC. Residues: CASSFMVSHSSYNEQFF.

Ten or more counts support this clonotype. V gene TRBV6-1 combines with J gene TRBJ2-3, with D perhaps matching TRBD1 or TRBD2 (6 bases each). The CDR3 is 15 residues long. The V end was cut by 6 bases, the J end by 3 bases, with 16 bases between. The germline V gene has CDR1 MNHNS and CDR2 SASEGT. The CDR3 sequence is CASSPLGGWTDTQYF. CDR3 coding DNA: TGTGCCAGCAGCCCACTAGGGGGGTGGACAGATACGCAGTATTTT.